These T cell receptor beta chains were read from a single sample in a study of beta chain features in type 1 diabetes. TCRdb's table, derived via immunoSEQ multiplex PCR, lists solely in-frame clones and lacks some. Among around 97,000 clones listed, 28% were seen once. The sequenced sample consisted of central memory CD4+ T cells from blood. These receptors were collected from a woman aged 18-29 years with type 1 diabetes. Each CDR3 is given with its conserved first and last residue. The order of the fields is J gene, clone size, V gene, D gene, CDR3 protein, CDR3 DNA. The D gene is left open where the match is weak. The size field is filled for only some rows; it gives once, few, many or a size class.

J gene: TRBJ2-1
clone size: .
V gene: TRBV30
D gene: TRBD2
CDR3 protein: CAWSVGGSSYNEQFF
CDR3 DNA: TGTGCCTGGAGCGTGGGAGGGAGCTCCTACAATGAGCAGTTCTTC

J gene: TRBJ2-5
clone size: .
V gene: TRBV7-2
D gene: .
CDR3 protein: CASSFAGTEETQYF
CDR3 DNA: TGTGCCAGCAGCTTTGCTGGGACTGAAGAGACCCAGTACTTC

J gene: TRBJ1-2
clone size: .
V gene: TRBV6-5
D gene: .
CDR3 protein: CASSSTYRSPLYGYTF
CDR3 DNA: TGTGCCAGCAGTTCTACCTACAGATCACCCCTCTATGGCTACACCTTC

J gene: TRBJ2-2
clone size: .
V gene: TRBV7-6
D gene: TRBD2
CDR3 protein: CASSAYGTSTTGELFF
CDR3 DNA: TGTGCCAGCAGCGCTTATGGGACTAGTACCACCGGGGAGCTGTTTTTT

J gene: TRBJ1-2
clone size: .
V gene: TRBV28
D gene: .
CDR3 protein: CASSRFGGGYGYTF
CDR3 DNA: TGTGCCAGCAGTCGGTTCGGGGGGGGCTATGGCTACACCTTC

J gene: TRBJ1-2
clone size: .
V gene: TRBV4-3
D gene: TRBD1
CDR3 protein: CASSQDRTGGTGYTF
CDR3 DNA: TGCGCCAGCAGCCAAGATCGGACAGGGGGCACTGGCTACACCTTC

J gene: TRBJ2-3
clone size: few
V gene: TRBV2
D gene: .
CDR3 protein: CASTKTGSTDTQYF
CDR3 DNA: TGTGCCAGCACCAAGACAGGTAGCACAGATACGCAGTATTTT

J gene: TRBJ2-2
clone size: few
V gene: TRBV11-1
D gene: TRBD1
CDR3 protein: CASSPGQGSFATGELFF
CDR3 DNA: TGTGCCAGCAGCCCGGGACAGGGATCGTTTGCGACCGGGGAGCTGTTTTTT

J gene: TRBJ2-7
clone size: .
V gene: TRBV5-1
D gene: .
CDR3 protein: CASSFRGYEQYF
CDR3 DNA: TGCGCCAGCAGCTTCAGGGGCTACGAGCAGTACTTC

J gene: TRBJ2-3
clone size: .
V gene: TRBV7-2
D gene: .
CDR3 protein: CASSLMSGGTDTQYF
CDR3 DNA: TGTGCCAGCAGCCTGATGAGTGGAGGCACAGATACGCAGTATTTT